Below are 32 T cell receptor beta chains sequenced from a single sample in a study of blood T cell repertoires in COVID-19. Assay: immunoSEQ multiplex PCR; the TCRdb copy retains only in-frame clones and omits some. The sample lists about 310,000 clones, 80% to 90% seen once, with 2.2% in the top ten. The sequenced sample was PBMCs or T cells enriched from blood (not recorded which). These receptors originate from a man younger than 45 who had recovered from COVID-19.

DNA of the CDR3: TGTGCCAGCAGCTTAGAACTAGCGGGGAACACCGGGGAGCTGTTTTTT. This sequence encodes CASSLELAGNTGELFF. The V and J genes are TRBV11-2 and TRBJ2-2; 9 nucleotides align to TRBD2. V dropped 0 bases and J dropped 1; count of bases not matched to a gene: 0. The CDR3 spans 16 residues. Germline CDR1 is SGHAT and CDR2 is FQNNGV.

V usage is TRBV7-3 and J usage is TRBJ2-1; D not certain. Germline V gives CDR1 SGHTA, CDR2 FQGTGA. This CDR3 has 13 residues. V lost 1 base and J lost 4, with 5 bases in between. In DNA, the CDR3 is TGTGCCAGCAGCTTAAACAGATACAATGAGCAGTTCTTC. Its protein is CASSLNRYNEQFF.

The CDR3 sequence: CSASPGQGYYGYTF. The DNA of the CDR3 is TGCAGTGCTAGTCCGGGACAGGGGTACTATGGCTACACCTTC. The chain is built from TRBV20-1 and TRBJ1-2; 10 nucleotides line up with TRBD1. The V gene's germline CDR1 is DFQATT and CDR2 SNEGSKA (reference sequence). The CDR3 has 14 residues. V was clipped by 3 bases and J by 3 bases; unmatched bases: 4.

The chain combines TRBV24-1 with TRBJ2-3; 7 bases map to TRBD1. The CDR3 loop spans 16 amino acids. The J segment lost 1 base and the V segment lost 5 bases, leaving 8 bases of the junction unmatched. Germline V CDR1 and CDR2: KGHDR, SFDVKD. This CDR3 is CATSAPPGQGTDTQYF. In DNA form, the CDR3 reads TGTGCCACCAGTGCCCCCCCAGGACAGGGCACAGATACGCAGTATTTT.

The genes are TRBV5-4 and TRBJ1-1, with TRBD1 identical over 10 bases. The CDR3 is made up of 14 amino acids. With V trimmed by 4 bases and J by 5 bases, 5 bases remained unmatched. The germline gives CDR1 SGHNT, CDR2 YYREEE (reference sequence). The CDR3 DNA reads as TGTGCCAGCAGCCTCGGGACAGGGGCAACTGAAGCTTTCTTT. This sequence encodes CASSLGTGATEAFF. The variable domain in full, completed from reference TRBV5-4 and TRBJ1-1, reads ETGVTQSPTHLIKTRGQQVTLRCSSQSGHNTVSWYQQALGQGPQFIFQYYREEENGRGNFPPRFSGLQFPNYSSELNVNALELDDSALYLCASSLGTGATEAFFGQGTRLTVV.

In this sample, this clone turned up once. The chain employs TRBV7-6 and TRBJ2-2; D might be TRBD2 (7 bases). Germline V gene data show CDR1 as SGHVS and CDR2 as FNYEAQ. The CDR3 runs 15 residues. V dropped 5 bases and J dropped 7 bases, with 17 bases sitting between them. The DNA for the CDR3 is TGTGCCAGCAGCCCTGTGGGGGGGCCTCACGGGGAGCTGTTTTTT. Protein: CASSPVGGPHGELFF.

V gene TRBV30 combines with J gene TRBJ1-4; 10 bases align to TRBD1. Trimming took 7 bases from V and 7 from J; bases not matched to a gene: 9. From germline, CDR1 is GTSNPN and CDR2 SVGIG (reference sequence). The length of the CDR3 is 14 residues. For the CDR3, the DNA is TGTGCCTCTGGGGCCGGGACAGGGGCTGAAAAACTGTTTTTT. Its protein product is CASGAGTGAEKLFF.

The chain couples TRBV19 to TRBJ1-5; D possibly corresponds to TRBD1 (6 bases). The ends were cut back, 3 bases at V and 5 bases at J, with 11 bases in the middle. Per germline, CDR1 LNHDA and CDR2 SQIVND (reference sequence). The CDR3 runs 14 residues. The DNA for the CDR3 is TGTGCCAGTAGTATCAGGGGCGGAGATCAGCCCCAGCATTTT. Its translation: CASSIRGGDQPQHF.

The chain is built from TRBV6-5 and TRBJ1-2, with 9 positions matching TRBD1. Germline V lookup: CDR1 MNHEY, CDR2 SVGAGI. J was trimmed by 5 bases and V by 5 bases; bases with no gene match: 9. CDR3 length: 15 residues. CDR3 amino acids: CASSKLGTGSYGYTF. DNA of the CDR3: TGTGCCAGCAGTAAACTCGGGACAGGGTCTTATGGCTACACCTTC.

V and J are TRBV10-3 and TRBJ2-1; 8 bases agree with TRBD1. In germline, CDR1 is ENHRY, CDR2 SYGVKD. Trimming cost V 4 bases and J 8 bases; bases outside gene matches: 7. The CDR3 runs 14 residues. In DNA form, the CDR3 reads TGTGCCATCAGTGCAGGGGGCTTTTTCCATGAGCAGTTCTTC. Translation gives CAISAGGFFHEQFF.

V is TRBV19 and J is TRBJ2-7; TRBD1 might be the D (5 bases). With 9 bases removed from V and 0 bases from J, the gap between germline ends came to 15 bases. The CDR3 is 14 residues long. Per the germline V gene, CDR1 is LNHDA and CDR2 is SQIVND (reference sequence). The CDR3 DNA follows: TGTGCCAGCAAGACAGTGCTGAGCTCCTACGAGCAGTACTTC. Amino acids: CASKTVLSSYEQYF.

V gene TRBV5-1 combines with J gene TRBJ1-2; the D gene is possibly TRBD1 (6 bases). The V end lost 0 bases, the J end lost 6 bases, and 12 bases lay between the germline ends. Germline assignment: CDR1 SGHRS and CDR2 YFSETQ. This CDR3 contains 14 residues. CDR3 nucleotides: TGCGCCAGCAGCTTGGGTAACAGGGAACATGGCTACACCTTC. As protein: CASSLGNREHGYTF.

The rearrangement joins TRBV19 to TRBJ2-1, with 10 bases fitting TRBD2. The trim removed 3 bases at V and 9 bases at J, leaving 8 bases unmatched. Germline-derived CDR1 and CDR2 are LNHDA and SQIVND (reference sequence). The CDR3 runs 15 residues. The CDR3 protein is CASSISAGGLGEQFF. The CDR3 DNA follows: TGTGCCAGTAGTATTTCAGCGGGGGGGCTTGGTGAGCAGTTCTTC.

The V gene is TRBV3-1 (or the pseudogene TRBV3-2), the J gene TRBJ1-1, with no clear D. Trimming pared 4 bases from V and 4 bases from J, leaving 13 bases between. The CDR3 is made up of 14 amino acids. Germline CDR1 LGHDT, CDR2 YNNKEL (reference sequence). The CDR3 sequence: CASSRFGFGTEAFF. The CDR3 bases are TGTGCCAGCAGCCGCTTCGGTTTCGGCACTGAAGCTTTCTTT.

The chain links TRBV20-1 to TRBJ2-5; 8 positions agree with TRBD2. Germline V gene lookup returns CDR1 DFQATT and CDR2 SNEGSKA (reference sequence). J was trimmed by 3 bases and V by 3 bases; bases with no gene match: 6. This CDR3 has 14 residues. CDR3 nucleotides: TGCAGTGCTAGTTTCCTAGCGGGTAAAGAGACCCAGTACTTC. The encoded protein is CSASFLAGKETQYF.

This clone showed up just once. The rearrangement uses TRBV12-2 and TRBJ1-5; the table assigns TRBD1, which was not confirmed against the DNA. TRBV12-2 is classified as a pseudogene. The CDR3 sequence is 15 residues long. The CDR3 is CASRPGTGGQQPQHF. The CDR3 DNA is TGTGCAAGTCGACCCGGGACAGGGGGTCAACAGCCCCAGCATTTT.

This chain uses TRBV19 with TRBJ1-4; D is unclear. The CDR3 is 14 residues long. V gave up 5 bases and J gave up 8 bases, with 15 bases separating them. Germline loops: CDR1 LNHDA, CDR2 SQIVND (reference sequence). CDR3 loop: CASSSWASYEKLFF. The CDR3 DNA reads as TGTGCCAGTAGTTCTTGGGCATCCTACGAAAAACTGTTTTTT.

The rearrangement joins TRBV29-1 to TRBJ1-2, with D hard to call. Germline V gives CDR1 SQVTM, CDR2 ANQGSEA. The CDR3 has 13 residues. V was clipped by 6 bases and J by 4 bases, with 15 bases between them. CDR3 nucleotide sequence: TGCAGCGTCCGCCTCGAGGGCCGCTATGGCTACACCTTC. Protein sequence: CSVRLEGRYGYTF.

The CDR3 loop is CASAGVGEPQHF. In nucleotides, the CDR3 is TGTGCTAGCGCAGGGGTTGGGGAACCCCAGCATTTT. The chain combines TRBV12-5 with TRBJ1-5; D perhaps matches TRBD1 (6 bases). This CDR3 spans 12 amino acids. V was shortened by 9 bases and J by 10 bases, with 16 bases between the two germline ends. From germline, CDR1 is LGHNT and CDR2 FRNRAP.

This clone was counted once. V gene TRBV11-2 combines with J gene TRBJ2-2; 10 nucleotides match TRBD2. Germline assignment: CDR1 SGHAT and CDR2 FQNNGV. Trimming removed 5 bases from V and 3 bases from J; junction bases left unmatched: 9. The CDR3 contains 17 residues. The CDR3 loop reads CASSREAGGVYTGELFF. CDR3 coding DNA: TGTGCCAGCAGCCGCGAAGCGGGAGGGGTGTACACCGGGGAGCTGTTTTTT. The full variable domain, rest sourced from reference TRBV11-2 and TRBJ2-2, is EAGVAQSPRYKIIEKRQSVAFWCNPISGHATLYWYQQILGQGPKLLIQFQNNGVVDDSQLPKDRFSAERLKGVDSTLKIQPAKLEDSAVYLCASSREAGGVYTGELFFGEGSRLTVL.

V and J are TRBV29-1 and TRBJ2-7; 7 nucleotides match TRBD2. Germline CDR1 is SQVTM and CDR2 is ANQGSEA. The CDR3 length is 13 residues. After removal of 3 bases from V and 4 bases from J, the junction contained 6 bases not matched to a gene. The CDR3 loop is CSVENKGGYEQYF. Here the CDR3 DNA reads TGCAGCGTTGAGAACAAGGGAGGGTACGAGCAGTACTTC.

The chain carries TRBV19 and TRBJ1-1; D gene uncertain. Germline loops: CDR1 LNHDA, CDR2 SQIVND (reference sequence). Trimming removed 6 bases at V and 0 bases at J, with 11 bases between. The CDR3 loop spans 14 amino acids. CDR3 sequence reads: CASREPSLNTEAFF. The CDR3 DNA follows: TGTGCCAGTAGGGAGCCCAGCTTGAACACTGAAGCTTTCTTT.

This clone came up once. Sequence at one end of the junction differs from germline and may be a read error. The genes are TRBV6-5 and TRBJ2-5; 8 nucleotides agree with TRBD2. The CDR3 loop spans 12 amino acids. CDR1 is MNHEY and CDR2 is SVGAGI in the germline V gene. The CDR3 region has the DNA TGTACCAGCGGGAGAGTCGGGGAGACCCAGTACTTC. Protein: CTSGRVGETQYF.

The chain has TRBV9 and TRBJ2-5; 10 nucleotides line up with TRBD2. The CDR3 runs 15 residues. Unmatched junction bases numbered 10, after V lost 6 bases and J lost 5 bases. Looked up from germline, CDR1 is SGDLS and CDR2 is YYNGEE. CDR3 sequence: CASTQRGGRSETQYF. DNA for the CDR3: TGTGCCAGCACCCAGCGGGGGGGCCGTTCCGAGACCCAGTACTTC. Full variable domain (missing parts from reference TRBV9 and TRBJ2-5): DSGVTQTPKHLITATGQRVTLRCSPRSGDLSVYWYQQSLDQGLQFLIQYYNGEERAKGNILERFSAQQFPDLHSELNLSSLELGDSALYFCASTQRGGRSETQYFGPGTRLLVL.

This chain links TRBV9 with TRBJ1-2; no definite D call. Germline values: CDR1 SGDLS, CDR2 YYNGEE. V was pared by 3 bases and J by 0 bases, with 15 bases between. The CDR3 is made up of 16 amino acids. In DNA, the CDR3 is TGTGCCAGCAGCGAGGCGGCTATCTCGTCTAACTATGGCTACACCTTC. As protein: CASSEAAISSNYGYTF.

The chain links TRBV4-1 to TRBJ2-3; D uncertain. The ends were cut back, 1 base at V and 10 bases at J, with 15 bases in the middle. Germline loops: CDR1 MGHRA, CDR2 YSYEKL. This CDR3 region has 14 residues. The CDR3 coding sequence is TGCGCCAGCAGCCAAGGCCGGTTATCTGAGGCGCAGTATTTT. Protein: CASSQGRLSEAQYF.

This chain links TRBV9 with TRBJ1-5; D is ambiguous. Germline CDR1 and CDR2: SGDLS and YYNGEE. Trimming took off 0 bases at V and 5 bases at J, with 6 bases between the two ends. The CDR3 runs 13 residues. CDR3 sequence (DNA): TGTGCCAGCAGCGTAGGTCTACATCAGCCCCAGCATTTT. This codes for CASSVGLHQPQHF.

The V and J genes are TRBV7-3 and TRBJ1-1; 9 bases agree with TRBD1. After removal of 1 base from V and 7 bases from J, the junction contained 10 bases not matched to a gene. Germline-derived CDR1 and CDR2 are SGHTA and FQGTGA. The CDR3 spans 16 residues. The CDR3 DNA follows: TGTGCCAGCAGCTTAATGCCGGACAGGGGAAGCGGTGAAGCTTTCTTT. This gives the protein CASSLMPDRGSGEAFF. The entire variable domain, with the rest obtained from reference TRBV7-3 and TRBJ1-1, is as follows: GAGVSQTPSNKVTEKGKYVELRCDPISGHTALYWYRQSLGQGPEFLIYFQGTGAADDSGLPNDRFFAVRPEGSVSTLKIQRTERGDSAVYLCASSLMPDRGSGEAFFGQGTRLTVV.

The chain is built from TRBV24-1 and TRBJ2-5; 13 bases are shared with TRBD2. J was trimmed by 0 bases and V by 2 bases; bases with no gene match: 2. The germline V gene encodes CDR1 KGHDR and CDR2 SFDVKD. The length of the CDR3 is 17 residues. Here the CDR3 reads CATSDWTSGGNQETQYF. In nucleotides, the CDR3 is TGTGCCACCAGTGATTGGACTAGCGGGGGAAACCAAGAGACCCAGTACTTC.

The V call is TRBV7-6, the J call TRBJ2-2, with D maybe TRBD2 (6 bases). Germline assignment: CDR1 SGHVS and CDR2 FNYEAQ. With 5 bases removed from V and 5 bases from J, the gap between germline ends came to 15 bases. The CDR3 has 15 residues. The CDR3 protein is CASSPRAAGTGELFF. Written as DNA, the CDR3 is TGTGCCAGCAGCCCGCGGGCAGCGGGTACCGGGGAGCTGTTTTTT.

This rearrangement joins TRBV5-1 to TRBJ1-5; the D gene is possibly TRBD1 (6 bases). The V end was cut by 4 bases, the J end by 7 bases, with 15 bases between. Germline CDR1 is SGHRS and CDR2 is YFSETQ. The CDR3 totals 14 residues. CDR3 sequence: CASSTGNWGQPQHF. In DNA form, the CDR3 reads TGCGCCAGCAGCACAGGGAATTGGGGCCAGCCCCAGCATTTT.

This rearrangement joins TRBV19 to TRBJ2-3, with D hard to call. There are 13 residues in the CDR3. CDR1 is LNHDA and CDR2 is SQIVND in the germline V gene (reference sequence). Trimming removed 3 bases at V and 4 bases at J, with 8 bases between. The CDR3 DNA follows: TGTGCCAGTAGTATTCAGGTTTCAGATACGCAGTATTTT. It encodes CASSIQVSDTQYF.